These 22 T cell receptor beta chains share one sample of origin, sequenced in a study of cytomegalovirus exposure and HLA in healthy donors (dated by TCRdb to 2017 to 2019). Library creation used the immunoSEQ multiplex PCR assay. A mixture of 60 forward primers for TCR Vbeta segments and 13 reverse primers for TCR Jbeta segments was used in the multiplex PCR. TCRdb mirrors the immuneACCESS table, restricted to in-frame sequences. Some clones are absent from its copies; in checked studies, under half trace to an unresolved V gene, and the reason for the others is unknown. A total of some 76,000 clones appear in this sample, around two thirds of them only once. 4.9% of the sample rests with the top ten. Sequencing was performed on PBMCs. Receptor source: a man aged 55-75 years in good health and CMV-seropositive.

The genes are TRBV7-9 and TRBJ2-5, with unresolved D. Germline-derived CDR1 and CDR2 are SEHNR and FQNEAQ (reference sequence). Trimming pared 1 base from V and 3 bases from J, leaving 9 bases between. This CDR3 comprises 14 residues. The DNA for the CDR3 is TGTGCCAGCAGCTTAGGACAAATGGAAGAGACCCAGTACTTC. This translates into CASSLGQMEETQYF.

The chain has TRBV11-2 and TRBJ1-2; D gene ambiguous. Trimming removed 7 bases from V and 2 bases from J, with 8 bases in between. The germline CDR1 and CDR2 sequences are SGHAT and FQNNGV. The CDR3 runs to 12 residues. This CDR3 is CASTLSNYGYTF. CDR3 coding DNA: TGTGCCAGCACTTTGAGCAACTATGGCTACACCTTC.

The rearrangement links TRBV5-4 to TRBJ1-4; tentative D call: TRBD1 (5 bases). This CDR3 has 15 amino acids. V was cut by 4 bases and J by 3 bases, with 13 bases left in between. Per germline, CDR1 SGHNT and CDR2 YYREEE (reference sequence). The CDR3 DNA reads TGTGCCAGCAGCCCGCGGGGGATTGCTAATGAAAAACTGTTTTTT. Its translation: CASSPRGIANEKLFF.

Here the CDR3 reads CASTSRSSVDEQFF. CDR3 sequence (DNA): TGTGCCAGCACCTCGCGGTCATCGGTCGATGAGCAGTTCTTC. This chain connects TRBV28 to TRBJ2-1; no clear D. Germline V gene sequence: CDR1 MDHEN, CDR2 SYDVKM. CDR3 length equals 14 residues. Trimming removed 7 bases from V and 8 bases from J, with 18 bases in between.

About this clone: Different DNA sequences within this sample yield the same CDR3. The chain recombines TRBV5-4 with TRBJ2-1; possibly TRBD2 for D (7 bases). This CDR3 is built from 15 residues. Germline lookup yields CDR1 SGHNT and CDR2 YYREEE (reference sequence). Trimming cost V 0 bases and J 3 bases, with 10 bases left between them. The CDR3 nucleotides read TGTGCCAGCAGCTTGGGGGGGGGCAGCTACAATGAGCAGTTCTTC. Its translation is CASSLGGGSYNEQFF.

This clone was counted once. The chain joins TRBV4-1 to TRBJ1-1; TRBD1 is a possible D gene (6 bases). The CDR3 totals 14 residues. Germline CDR1 and CDR2: MGHRA and YSYEKL. Trimming removed 0 bases from V and 6 bases from J, with 11 bases in between. As DNA, the CDR3 is TGCGCCAGCAGCCAAGATTCTCGGACAGCTGAAGCTTTCTTT. Encoded protein: CASSQDSRTAEAFF.

This clone showed up just a few times. The CDR3 sequence: CASSDSGTGDADTQYF. The CDR3 DNA reads as TGTGCCAGCAGTGACTCGGGGACAGGGGACGCAGATACGCAGTATTTT. The rearrangement joins TRBV6-4 to TRBJ2-3, with 10 bases identical to TRBD1. CDR3 size: 16 residues. J gave up 4 bases and V 0 bases, and 4 bases lay outside the gene matches. From germline, CDR1 is MRHNA and CDR2 SNTAGT.

This clone has just one count. The chain couples TRBV30 to TRBJ1-1; the D gene is possibly TRBD1 (6 bases). CDR1 is GTSNPN and CDR2 is SVGIG in the germline V gene (reference sequence). V was clipped by 3 bases and J by 5 bases, with 10 bases between them. The CDR3 spans 12 residues. CDR3 sequence (DNA): TGTGCCTGGAGACAGGGATGGACTGAAGCTTTCTTT. Its protein is CAWRQGWTEAFF.

The chain employs TRBV12-5 and TRBJ2-7, with 10 positions matching TRBD1. Looked up from germline, CDR1 is LGHNT and CDR2 is FRNRAP. The CDR3 is 14 residues long. With 3 bases clipped from V and 3 bases from J, the junction kept 2 bases outside the gene matches. The DNA of the CDR3 is TGTGCTAGTGGTTTCGACAGGGGGCTCTACGAGCAGTACTTC. Amino acids: CASGFDRGLYEQYF.

The V and J genes are TRBV27 and TRBJ2-1; 10 positions match TRBD2. The germline V gene encodes CDR1 MNHEY and CDR2 SMNVEV (reference sequence). Losses at the gene ends were 6 bases for V and 6 bases for J; bases not matched to a gene: 11. CDR3 length equals 16 residues. The CDR3 sequence: CASSPTSGMGLNEQFF. In nucleotides, the CDR3 is TGTGCCAGCAGCCCTACTAGCGGGATGGGCCTCAATGAGCAGTTCTTC.

The gene calls are TRBV7-8 and TRBJ1-2; a possible D gene is TRBD1 (6 bases). Trimming left V 5 bases short and J 5 bases short, with 21 bases between. This CDR3 has 16 residues. Germline V lookup: CDR1 SGHVS, CDR2 FQNEAQ. CDR3 nucleotide sequence: TGTGCCAGCAGCCCTAAAGGAGGACAGTTACTTTATGGCTACACCTTC. Amino acids: CASSPKGGQLLYGYTF.

V and J are TRBV19 and TRBJ2-6, with D unresolved. This CDR3 region has 14 residues. CDR1 LNHDA and CDR2 SQIVND come from the germline V gene (reference sequence). Trimming cost V 7 bases and J 1 base, with 8 bases left between them. The CDR3 DNA follows: TGTGCCAGTAACGGTTGGTCTGGGGCCAACGTCCTGACTTTC. It encodes CASNGWSGANVLTF.

The chain links TRBV11-2 to TRBJ2-7; 7 nucleotides agree with TRBD1. V trimming: 5 bases; J trimming: 2 bases; junction bases outside the gene matches: 6. The CDR3 spans 14 residues. Germline V gene sequence: CDR1 SGHAT, CDR2 FQNNGV. The CDR3 loop is CASSPRQGPYEQYF. CDR3 in DNA: TGTGCCAGCAGCCCCCGACAGGGCCCCTACGAGCAGTACTTC.

This clone was seen more than once but under ten times. The gene calls are TRBV6-5 and TRBJ2-5; possibly TRBD2 for D (5 bases). The CDR3 has 15 residues. Per germline, CDR1 MNHEY and CDR2 SVGAGI. V shed 5 bases and J shed 0 bases, with 13 bases lying between them. CDR3 bases: TGTGCCAGCAGTACCGGGGTCACGTACCAAGAGACCCAGTACTTC. Translated: CASSTGVTYQETQYF.

This clone was detected ten times or more. CDR3 residues: CASSVRTGNYEQYF. CDR3 DNA sequence: TGTGCCAGCAGTGTTCGGACAGGCAACTACGAGCAGTACTTC. The rearrangement joins TRBV6-1 to TRBJ2-7; TRBD1 matches 7 bases. In germline, CDR1 is MNHNS, CDR2 SASEGT. Trimming at V came to 4 bases and at J to 3 bases, leaving 6 bases not matched to a gene. The CDR3 spans 14 residues.

The rearrangement uses TRBV10-3 and TRBJ2-5, with 12 bases matching TRBD2. This CDR3 contains 16 residues. V lost 6 bases, J lost 4 bases, and 9 bases stayed unmatched. Germline V gene lookup returns CDR1 ENHRY and CDR2 SYGVKD. CDR3 region: CAIRPSGLAGPETQYF. Written as DNA, the CDR3 is TGTGCCATCAGACCCTCTGGACTAGCGGGGCCAGAGACCCAGTACTTC.

V usage is TRBV18 and J usage is TRBJ2-7; 9 nucleotides align to TRBD1. V lost 2 bases, J lost 6 bases, and 11 bases stayed unmatched. The length of the CDR3 is 16 residues. Germline assignment: CDR1 KGHSH and CDR2 LQKENI. CDR3 sequence: CASSPKPGTGSVEQYF. The DNA for the CDR3 is TGTGCCAGCTCACCAAAGCCGGGGACAGGGTCGGTCGAGCAGTACTTC.

The chain couples TRBV28 to TRBJ2-7; 13 bases map to TRBD2. The CDR3 runs to 13 residues. Germline trimming cut 11 bases from V and 12 bases from J; bases unmatched to any gene: 13. Looked up from germline, CDR1 is MDHEN and CDR2 is SYDVKM. DNA of the CDR3: TGTGCCTCCCGACTAGCGGGAGGCTTCCTAGCGTACTTC. Protein product: CASRLAGGFLAYF.

Here the CDR3 reads CASSDRDITEAFF. DNA of the CDR3: TGTGCCAGTAGTGACAGGGATATCACTGAAGCTTTCTTT. The chain has TRBV19 and TRBJ1-1; 7 bases align to TRBD1. The germline V gene has CDR1 LNHDA and CDR2 SQIVND (reference sequence). V was clipped by 5 bases and J by 4 bases; unmatched bases: 4. The CDR3 spans 13 residues.

The chain is built from TRBV7-2 and TRBJ2-5; D is perhaps TRBD2 (6 bases). Germline CDR1 reads SGHTA; CDR2 reads FQGNSA. V lost 5 bases and J 5 bases, leaving 12 bases between the germline ends. CDR3 length: 13 amino acids. In DNA, the CDR3 is TGTGCCAGCAGCCGCGGGAAGGCTGAGACCCAGTACTTC. It translates to CASSRGKAETQYF.

This clone was detected only a few times. The CDR3 sequence is CASALVGAFNYGYTF. The DNA for the CDR3 is TGTGCCAGCGCCCTAGTTGGGGCCTTCAACTATGGCTACACCTTC. The chain recombines TRBV13 with TRBJ1-2; D possibly corresponds to TRBD1 (5 bases). Germline lookup yields CDR1 PRHDT and CDR2 FYEKMQ (reference sequence). V was pared by 8 bases and J by 2 bases, with 18 bases between. The CDR3 is 15 residues long.

The J gene is TRBJ1-5, the V gene TRBV6-6, with D unresolved. V shed 0 bases and J shed 0 bases, with 3 bases lying between them. Germline CDR1 and CDR2: MNHNY and SVGAGI (reference sequence). The CDR3 loop spans 14 amino acids. CDR3 DNA: TGTGCCAGCAGTTACTCCAGTAGCAATCAGCCCCAGCATTTT. This gives the protein CASSYSSSNQPQHF.